The present T cell receptor (beta chain) was sequenced within a study of cytomegalovirus exposure and HLA in healthy donors (dated by TCRdb to about 2017). Some background on the complete study: According to an earlier analysis of a few hundred of the donors, about 180 million T cells yielded some 120 million unique TCR beta sequences and approximately 280 Gb of sequence data. In a later genetic analysis, genome-wide SNP genotypes for 398 of the 666 donors were used, and that subset was treated as a discovery cohort. Both class I and class II loci were covered by HLA typing, at four-digit resolution. Donor age, sex, ethnicity and CMV serostatus were compiled together with the repertoire data. The aim of the study was to test whether cataloging public T cell receptors could identify signatures of past pathogen exposure. In a later analysis, previously published TCR beta repertoires from 666 donors were re-analyzed and high-resolution HLA genotyping was added so that TCR occurrence patterns could be studied. Approximately 300 gigabases of sequencing data and 78 million or so unique TCR sequences were included in an early release covering 550 to 800 HLA-typed donors. In the later analysis, no new phenotypic data were used to find candidate immune exposures; instead, reliance was placed on TCR beta sequences and their occurrence across donors. Of the 300 to 500 genotyped donors, 80% to 90% were placed in the genetic ancestry cluster associated with self-reported Caucasian donors. The number of donors typed differed by locus, with about 629-640 for A, B, C, DRB1 and DQB1, more than 500 for DQA1, 600 to 610 for DPA1, and 400 to 490 for DPB1. An earlier analysis of approximately 580 of the donors used high-throughput TCR beta sequencing to judge whether each TCR beta V gene segment behaved as functional or pseudogenic. About five DR-DQ haplotypes were treated as single units for association and clustering because of strong linkage in the cohort. All discovery cohort repertoires had been generated using a single sequencing platform. Besides the first cohort of roughly 660 subjects, a separate validation cohort made up of 120 different subjects was used. Among roughly 370 genotyped donors of the cohort, an average of approximately 230,000 unique TCR beta nucleotide sequences were sequenced per donor, roughly 18% of them non-productive. The study used immunosequencing to profile the T cell repertoires of more than 650 subjects and linked those repertoires to cytomegalovirus serostatus. High-throughput TCR immunosequencing, statistical association of individual TCRs with disease status, and machine learning were combined to predict cytomegalovirus infection status.

Based on the germline V gene, the CDR1 and CDR2 sequences are SQVTM and ANQGSEA. From its cysteine to its phenylalanine, the CDR3 spans 12 amino acids. Kept here is only the CDR3 DNA, which spans 36 bases and is read in frame from base 1. Trimming costs V 1 base and J 3 bases, and their ends lie 7 bases apart. Libraries were made using the immunoSEQ multiplex PCR assay. For the multiplex PCR, a mixture combining 60 forward primers for TCR Vbeta segments and 13 reverse primers for TCR Jbeta segments was used. A multiplex PCR assay on genomic DNA amplified the CDR3 region of rearranged TCR beta genes. Amplified TCR beta libraries were sequenced as 87-base-pair reads on the Illumina HiSeq System. The source study handled its data this way. A later analysis tallied roughly 78 million unique TCR beta chains across the 700 or so repertoires, and some 10 million of those chains were shared by two or more donors. A nearest-neighbor algorithm error-corrected the raw reads and collapsed the reads into unique sequences, merging closely related sequences to remove PCR and sequencing errors. To assign V, D and J gene segments, CDR3 sequences were aligned to IMGT reference sequences. For a sequence to be retained, a match of at least six nucleotides to both a V gene segment and a J gene segment was required. Rearrangements were classified as productive when the CDR3 lacked stop codons and remained in frame with V and J, and all other rearrangements were classified as non-productive. CDR3 was defined by IMGT convention, running from the second conserved V-encoded cysteine to the conserved J-encoded phenylalanine. In an earlier analysis of around 570 of the donors, sequences lacking an unambiguous match to a single V gene segment were excluded. In an earlier analysis of several hundred of the donors, V segments were called functional above 56.7% productive rearrangements and were called segregating when the between-donor standard deviation exceeded 5%. A statistical classification framework was developed to diagnose cytomegalovirus status using the catalog of TCR beta chain sequences. A later analysis assigned V and J genes by comparing TCR nucleotide sequences with IMGT/GENE-DB human TR gene sequences. Using the TCRdist pipeline, a later analysis assigned CDR3 sequences along with most-parsimonious VDJ recombination scenarios. In a later analysis, every TCR beta chain was defined by the combination of its CDR3 amino acid sequence and its V-gene family, and reads without a unique V-gene family were dropped. A later analysis removed roughly 590 highly shared, low-generation-probability nucleotide sequences to deal with suspected cross-contamination and a sequencing artifact. In a later analysis, a clonal expansion index for each public chain was calculated from normalized within-repertoire ranks of inferred template counts. Generation probabilities in a later analysis came from a VDJ recombination model fitted to out-of-frame rearrangements, and those results were checked against IGoR. Hypergeometric tests were used in a later analysis to score TCR-TCR, TCR-HLA and TCR-CMV co-occurrence, with a repertoire-size bias correction applied to the TCR pairs. False discovery rates were estimated in a later analysis by permuting HLA or CMV assignments 20 times. In a later analysis, co-occurring TCRs were grouped with DBSCAN, and TCRdist sequence similarity was added when clustering was performed within HLA-allele-positive subsets. Repertoires with fewer than 30,000 or more than 120,000 public chains, plus five repertoires with anomalous nucleotide sharing, were excluded from co-occurrence clustering. TCRdb limited this immuneACCESS table to in-frame rearrangements with V and J called. A share of clones is missing; checked studies link under half to unresolved V genes, and the rest is unexplained. V, J and clone size reflect that table, while D and trimming were determined from the DNA. The sample's clone listing holds about 130,000 clones. Less than 2% of the sample is held by the ten biggest clonotypes.

Summary of the overall study and its limitations: This cohort had only TCR beta chains sequenced, and the lack of alpha or paired-chain data limited which features could be detected. Linkage disequilibrium might explain the correlated functional status among segregating V segments, but an unknown experimental factor could not be excluded. The earlier analysis of fewer than 750 of the donors excluded approximately 15 rarely observed V segments, including chromosome 9 orphons, because counts were too low. In an earlier analysis of roughly 560 of the donors, most TCR beta V segments were observed in productive rearrangements about 90% or about 30% of the time, broadly matching IMGT annotations. In a later genetic analysis, a missense DCLRE1C variant was associated with V-gene and J-gene trimming of TCR beta chains, and the association was replicated in an independent cohort. A group of highly shared sequence variants was considered likely to be a technical artifact of the sequencing pipeline. Strong co-occurrence of HLA alleles, especially DR and DQ, made assigning TCR associations to individual alleles difficult. The classifier was reported to diagnose cytomegalovirus status with high specificity and sensitivity in both the original and validation cohorts. Some IMGT-functional V segments, including TRBV6-2 and TRBV6-3, could not be told apart with the 87-base-pair reads, so those segments were excluded. Immune exposure information for the cohort was limited to CMV serostatus. A later analysis found that TCR association rates varied across HLA loci, with DRB1 alleles showing the most associated TCRs and HLA-C alleles the fewest. Most CMV-associated TCR beta chains appeared to be HLA-restricted in a later analysis, and the HLA associations seemed to be driven largely by CMV exposure. Three of the identified cytomegalovirus-associated TCR beta chains were confirmed in vitro to be specific for cytomegalovirus antigens. According to the authors, the approach could potentially be generalized to other disease states and immunological phenotypes. In a later analysis, HLA-associated TCR beta chains were found to be more clonally expanded and to have lower generation probabilities than equally common non-associated chains. In a later analysis, several top co-occurrence clusters were reported to appear linked to parvovirus B19, influenza, CMV and Epstein-Barr virus. A further reported finding was that TCR beta sequences accurately predicted the HLA-A and HLA-B alleles for most subjects in the first cohort. Sequencing depth was assumed to be roughly uniform across donors in the presence/absence analyses, though that assumption may not hold. HLA typing was unavailable for some donors at each locus, so association tests used only the typed subset. The study gave a list of roughly 150 TCR beta chains associated with cytomegalovirus. While some public TCRs were present in many individuals, most TCR sequences turned up only very rarely across donors. At a false discovery rate of 0.05, a later analysis linked about 17,000 TCR beta sequences to specific HLA alleles. Compared with the roughly 700-donor mean, donors in an Asian-associated ancestry cluster had fewer N-insertions in productive TCRs, according to a later genetic analysis.

The cohort consisted of hundreds of healthy bone marrow donors. All cohort members were sampled while nominally healthy, although unrecorded immune exposures were likely present. The donor was CMV seronegative and belonged to the group of over 300 seronegative cohort members. A peripheral blood sample was provided by each donor, and peripheral blood mononuclear cells were used for TCR beta sequencing. Genomic DNA was extracted from the blood cell samples with the Qiagen DNeasy Blood Extraction Kit. As to this clone: Its antigen specificity is not known.

The receptor chain draws on TRBV29-1 and TRBJ2-7, with the D gene call left open. The source material was PBMCs. The sequence came from a man aged 18 to 29 in good health and CMV-seronegative. The CDR3 protein sequence reads: CSVEGAYYEQYF. The nucleotide sequence reads as follows: TGCAGCGTTGAAGGGGCGTACTACGAGCAGTACTTC.